This T cell receptor (beta chain) was documented in a study of OX40 agonist ivuxolimab in advanced cancers. As for the study more broadly: Ivuxolimab, which targeted the costimulatory receptor OX40 (CD134), was an agonistic, fully human IgG2 monoclonal antibody. Intravenous ivuxolimab was administered to patients every 2 weeks at six dose levels: 0.01, 0.1, 0.3, 1.5, 3 and 10 mg/kg. Among the approximately 54 dose-escalation patients, some 19 had hepatocellular carcinoma, about 15 melanoma, 9 renal cell carcinoma and 9 head and neck cancer. In the dose-escalation cohort, roughly 80% of patients were male, and the mean age was about 55 years, with a range of roughly 23 to 85. Prior anti-PD-1, anti-PD-L1 or anti-CTLA-4 therapy was permitted, and approximately 40% of dose-escalation patients had received checkpoint inhibitors. Partial responses occurred in three dose-escalation patients, of whom one had hepatocellular carcinoma and two had cutaneous melanoma. The purpose of peripheral TCRbeta sequencing was to test whether ivuxolimab changed TCR sequence diversity and led to clonal T-cell expansion. The monotherapy dose-escalation portion (N of about 47 patients) of the phase I ivuxolimab trial is reported in the paper. On the study overall, not on this receptor specifically: Partial responders in the 0.1-3.0 mg/kg groups had among the lowest normalized peripheral clonal expansion, especially among CD8+ T cells. Antigen specificity was not determined for the clonally expanded peripheral T cells. At doses of 0.1 to 3.0 mg/kg, clonal expansion of both CD4+ and CD8+ blood T cells was observed from baseline to week 6. On average, CD8+ T cells showed more expanded clones than CD4+ T cells after ivuxolimab. Low levels of normalized T-cell clonal expansion were also seen in some nonresponding patients.

The trial excluded patients who had a history of autoimmune disease or were on systemic immunosuppression. Peripheral blood for TCR sequencing was collected from all dose cohorts at baseline, on cycle 4 day 1, and on cycle 7 day 1. Samples came from an open-label, multicenter, first-in-human phase I dose-escalation trial of ivuxolimab. Adults with locally advanced or metastatic head and neck squamous cell, hepatocellular, melanoma or renal cell carcinoma were enrolled in the trial. CD4+ and CD8+ T cells were sorted separately from peripheral blood before TCR sequencing. Turning to this clone: Its specific antigen is unknown. No per-base quality is available; no much larger clone lies one base away.

From the cysteine up to the phenylalanine, the CDR3 has a length of 11 residues. The retained sequence is limited to the CDR3, 33 bases, with the frame set at the first base. V is cut by 4 bases and J by 14 bases, and the space between the germline ends is 15 bases. The germline V gene specifies SGDLS as CDR1 and YYNGEE as CDR2. To sequence the TCRbeta CDR3 region, genomic DNA was isolated from the sorted cells. The immunoSEQ Assay was used for sequencing of TCRbeta CDR3 regions. TCRdb re-hosts the immuneACCESS table, in-frame sequences only. Its copies lack some clones; in the studies checked, an unresolved V gene accounts for under half of them, and the cause for the rest is not known. Counted in this sample were about 37,000 clones; roughly 80% of them appeared once. Clones ranked in the top ten supply roughly 21% of the sample.

The V and J genes are TRBV9 and TRBJ1-2; tentative D gene TRBD1, with 5 bases matching. This material consisted of CD4+ or CD8+ T cells sorted from blood, taken in a trial of the OX40 agonist ivuxolimab. This TCR came from an adult with an advanced solid tumor such as melanoma, head and neck, liver or kidney cancer. The CDR3 protein is CASSSERGVTF. The DNA reads as follows: TGTGCCAGCAGCTCTGAAAGGGGTGTAACCTTC.